This T cell receptor (beta chain) is from a study of blood T cell repertoires in COVID-19 (dated by TCRdb to the early 2020s). In the study overall: Collaborator samples came from the United States, Italy and Spain and covered acute and convalescent phases of COVID-19. The prospective study material was composed of cDNA or gDNA derived from T cells, B-cell-depleted T cells, or PBMCs. The dataset comprised deeply sampled blood TCRbeta repertoires from subjects exposed to, actively infected with, or recovered from COVID-19. The repertoires were released in a freely available public database intended as a resource for research on the immune response to SARS-CoV-2. The samples were drawn from the first 160 participants of the ongoing ImmuneRACE study and from some 1,300 subjects provided by 6 global collaborators. A de-identified subject ID, COVID-19 status, age in years and sex were almost always included in the sample metadata. Where HLA class I and class II types were available, the types were taken from metadata supplied by the sample provider, not from assay-based typing. The investigation overall reported the following: The quantity of clinical and demographic metadata differed by source and by participant and was supplied without curation.

The immunoSEQ Assay, a bias-controlled multiplex PCR, was used to amplify TCRbeta CDR3 regions from genomic DNA. For the original study's pipeline: The number of nucleated cells in each sample was estimated by amplification of reference gene primers within the assay. To quantify the absolute abundance of each unique TCRbeta CDR3 rearrangement, sequence reads were collapsed and filtered. For each sample, productive Simpson clonality was calculated by taking the square root of Simpson's diversity index across productive rearrangements. The source is immuneACCESS, and TCRdb retained only in-frame sequences with V and J called. Part of the clones is not carried over; for the studies checked, unresolved V genes explain less than half of this, and the remainder is unexplained. Clone size and the V and J calls come from that table; the DNA yielded D and trimming. For this sample there are 95,000 to 150,000 clones; roughly 89% appear just once. Approximately 4.2% of the sample comes from the top ten.

Collaborating institutions collected whole blood in K2EDTA tubes following their own protocols. For TCRbeta analysis, collaborators shipped samples in one of three forms: frozen whole blood, isolated PBMCs, or DNA extracted from either of those sample types. Points on this clone: It lacks a known antigen. It has no much larger one-base neighbor in the sample; base qualities were not kept.

From the cysteine up to the phenylalanine, the CDR3 has a length of 14 residues. The DNA shown is the 42-base CDR3, in frame from base 1. V gives up 1 base and J gives up 8 bases, and the segment between their germline ends measures 15 bases. Sequences SQVTM (CDR1) and ANQGSEA (CDR2) are obtained from the germline V gene. Sample: peripheral blood. The V gene is TRBV29-1 and the J gene is TRBJ2-1; TRBD2 is a possible D gene, resting on 6 matching bases. The clonotype originates from a man between 40 and 49 years old with acute or convalescent COVID-19. The CDR3 region reads CSVEAGVIDDEQFF. The DNA sequence is TGCAGCGTTGAAGCGGGGGTCATAGACGATGAGCAGTTCTTC.